This is a list of T cell receptor beta chains from one sample in a study of blood T cell repertoires in COVID-19. Measured with immunoSEQ multiplex PCR; TCRdb has only the in-frame clones, and not every one. The sample includes over 200,000 clones, less than 90% seen only once; the top ten take around 18%. Sequenced input: peripheral blood. The receptors stem from an elderly woman with active or convalescent COVID-19. CDR3s include the opening cysteine and the closing phenylalanine or tryptophan. Each record gives: V gene, D gene, J gene, clone size, CDR3 protein, CDR3 DNA. The D gene is left open where the match is weak. Clone size is stated in some rows and not others, as once, few, many or a class when expanded.

TRBV20-1	TRBD2	TRBJ2-7	NA	CSASRITSGYEQYF	TGCAGTGCTAGTAGGATAACTAGCGGCTACGAGCAGTACTTC
TRBV30	TRBD2	TRBJ2-7	NA	CAWSVRVAGVSFYEQYF	TGTGCCTGGAGTGTACGCGTAGCGGGAGTCTCCTTTTACGAGCAGTACTTC
TRBV5-1	TRBD2	TRBJ2-3	NA	CASSLATGGRASDTQYF	TGCGCCAGCAGCTTGGCTACGGGCGGGAGGGCTTCAGATACGCAGTATTTT
TRBV19	NA	TRBJ1-3	once	CASSQDRPFSGNTIYF	TGTGCCAGTAGTCAAGACAGGCCTTTCTCTGGAAACACCATATATTTT
TRBV10-1	TRBD2	TRBJ2-3	NA	CAKTGTSSTDTQYF	TGCGCCAAAACCGGGACTAGTAGCACAGATACGCAGTATTTT
TRBV5-1	TRBD1	TRBJ1-5	NA	CASSLDPGQGRGNQPQHF	TGCGCCAGCAGCTTGGACCCGGGACAGGGCAGGGGCAATCAGCCCCAGCATTTT
TRBV5-1	TRBD1	TRBJ1-2	NA	CASSSSGGVGNYGYTF	TGCGCCAGCAGCTCCTCAGGGGGCGTCGGTAACTATGGCTACACCTTC
TRBV15	NA	TRBJ2-5	NA	CATSSGLSPGTQYF	TGTGCCACCAGCAGTGGACTGAGCCCGGGGACCCAGTACTTC
TRBV20-1	NA	TRBJ2-4	NA	CSASEGPAKNIQYF	TGCAGTGCTAGTGAGGGGCCAGCCAAAAACATTCAGTACTTC
TRBV19	NA	TRBJ2-3	NA	CASNSGEGTDTQYF	TGTGCCAGTAACTCTGGGGAGGGCACAGATACGCAGTATTTT
TRBV4-1	NA	TRBJ1-5	NA	CASSQAPPPFGNQPQHF	TGCGCCAGCAGCCAAGCCCCTCCGCCATTCGGGAATCAGCCCCAGCATTTT
TRBV4-1	NA	TRBJ1-6	NA	CASSQDLPGVNSPLHF	TGCGCCAGCAGCCAAGATTTGCCAGGCGTAAATTCACCCCTCCACTTT
TRBV5-1	NA	TRBJ2-5	NA	CASSSRQETQYF	TGCGCCAGCAGCTCCCGCCAAGAGACCCAGTACTTC
TRBV6-4	NA	TRBJ1-1	NA	CASRLQGNTEAFF	TGTGCCAGCAGATTACAGGGAAACACTGAAGCTTTCTTT
TRBV7-9	NA	TRBJ2-3	NA	CASSLRGRPRTSTDTQYF	TGTGCCAGCAGCTTAAGAGGGAGGCCCAGAACGAGCACAGATACGCAGTATTTT
TRBV15	TRBD1	TRBJ1-4	NA	CATSRRIGQGEKLFF	TGTGCCACCAGCAGACGGATAGGACAGGGAGAAAAACTGTTTTTT